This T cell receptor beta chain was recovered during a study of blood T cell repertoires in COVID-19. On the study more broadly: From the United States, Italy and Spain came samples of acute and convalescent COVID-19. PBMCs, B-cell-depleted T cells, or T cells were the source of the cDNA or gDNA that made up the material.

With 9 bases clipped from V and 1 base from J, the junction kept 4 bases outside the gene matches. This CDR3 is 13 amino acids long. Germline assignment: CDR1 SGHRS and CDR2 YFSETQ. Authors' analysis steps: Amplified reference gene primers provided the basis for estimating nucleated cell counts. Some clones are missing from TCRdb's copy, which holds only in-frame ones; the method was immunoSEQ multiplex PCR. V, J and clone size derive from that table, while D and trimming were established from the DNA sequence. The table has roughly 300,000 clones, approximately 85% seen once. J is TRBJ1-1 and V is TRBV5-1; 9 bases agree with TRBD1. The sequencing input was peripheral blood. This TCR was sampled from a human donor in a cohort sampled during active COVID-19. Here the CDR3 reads CATRQGENTEAFF. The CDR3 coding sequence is TGCGCCACCCGACAGGGGGAGAACACTGAAGCTTTCTTT. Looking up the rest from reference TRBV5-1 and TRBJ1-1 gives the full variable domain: KAGVTQTPRYLIKTRGQQVTLSCSPISGHRSVSWYQQTPGQGLQFLFEYFSETQRNKGNFPGRFSGRQFSNSRSEMNVSTLELGDSALYLCATRQGENTEAFFGQGTRLTVV.